The clone carrying this TCR beta chain has ten or more counts. Time point here: newly diagnosed GD, antithyroid drugs for less than 3 months. The TCR library was prepared using RNA isolated from PBMCs. V was pared by 6 bases and J by 4 bases, with 19 bases between. The CDR3 runs to 15 residues. Germline V lookup: CDR1 MNHNS, CDR2 SASEGT. Building of the TCR beta libraries involved iRepertoire HTBI primers and Arm-PCR of CDR3 regions. In TCRdb, the multiplex PCR reads were re-called with MiXCR into one record per CDR3 protein. Among about 220,000 distinct CDR3 sequences listed, roughly 18% were seen once. The data belong to a study of regulatory T cells in long-lasting Graves disease. The data were also submitted as part of a second study, on T cells in Graves' hyperthyroidism and ophthalmopathy.

The rearrangement uses TRBV6-1 and TRBJ2-7; D possibly matches TRBD1 or TRBD2 (5 bases each). This receptor was obtained from a woman in her twenties or thirties with Graves disease. Sequencing used peripheral blood mononuclear cells (PBMCs), obtained at new diagnosis, from a patient treated with antithyroid drugs. CDR3 coding DNA: TGTGCCAGCAGCCCGATAAGAGGGGCACGGTACGAGCAGTACTTC. Protein: CASSPIRGARYEQYF.